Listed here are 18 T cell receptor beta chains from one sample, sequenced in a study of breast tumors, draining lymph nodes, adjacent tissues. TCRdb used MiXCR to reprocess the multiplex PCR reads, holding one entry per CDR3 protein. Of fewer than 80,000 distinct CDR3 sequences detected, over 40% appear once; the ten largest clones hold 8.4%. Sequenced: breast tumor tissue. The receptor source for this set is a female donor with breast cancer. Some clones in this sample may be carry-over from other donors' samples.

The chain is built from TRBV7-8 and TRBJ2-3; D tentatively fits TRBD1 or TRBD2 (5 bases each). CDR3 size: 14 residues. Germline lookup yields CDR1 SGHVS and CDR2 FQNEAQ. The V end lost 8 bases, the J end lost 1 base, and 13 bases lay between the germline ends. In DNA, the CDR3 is TGTGCCAGCGAATCGGGACCGCGCACAGATACGCAGTATTTT. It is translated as CASESGPRTDTQYF. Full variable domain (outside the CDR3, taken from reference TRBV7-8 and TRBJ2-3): GAGVSQSPRYKVAKRGQDVALRCDPISGHVSLFWYQQALGQGPEFLTYFQNEAQLDKSGLPSDRFFAERPEGSVSTLKIQRTQQEDSAVYLCASESGPRTDTQYFGPGTRLTVL.

This CDR3 is CSAGELFF. CDR3 nucleotides: TGCAGTGCAGGGGAGCTGTTTTTT. The rearrangement joins TRBV20-1 to TRBJ2-2; D unclear. The CDR3 length is 8 residues. Germline assignment: CDR1 DFQATT and CDR2 SNEGSKA (reference sequence). Trimming took off 6 bases at V and 8 bases at J, with 1 base between the two ends.

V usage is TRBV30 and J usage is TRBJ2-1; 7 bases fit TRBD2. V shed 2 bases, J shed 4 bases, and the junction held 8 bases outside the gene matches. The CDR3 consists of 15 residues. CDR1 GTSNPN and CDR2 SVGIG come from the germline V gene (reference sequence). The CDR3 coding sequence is TGTGCCTGGAGTACCCGGCTAGCGGCGTACAATGAGCAGTTCTTC. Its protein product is CAWSTRLAAYNEQFF.

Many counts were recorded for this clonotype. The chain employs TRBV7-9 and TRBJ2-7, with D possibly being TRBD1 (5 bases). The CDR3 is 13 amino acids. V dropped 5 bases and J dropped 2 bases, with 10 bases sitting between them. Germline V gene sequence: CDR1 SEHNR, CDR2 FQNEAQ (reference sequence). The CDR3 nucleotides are TGTGCCAGCAGCCTCAGGGTACCCTACGAGCAGTACTTC. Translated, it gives CASSLRVPYEQYF.

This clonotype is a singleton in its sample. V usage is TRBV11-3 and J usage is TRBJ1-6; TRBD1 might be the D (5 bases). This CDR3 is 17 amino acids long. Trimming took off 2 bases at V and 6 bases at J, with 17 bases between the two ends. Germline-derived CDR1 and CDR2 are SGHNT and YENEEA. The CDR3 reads CASSLQGGARGNSPLHF. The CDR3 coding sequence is TGTGCCAGCAGCTTACAGGGAGGCGCGAGAGGTAATTCACCCCTCCACTTT.

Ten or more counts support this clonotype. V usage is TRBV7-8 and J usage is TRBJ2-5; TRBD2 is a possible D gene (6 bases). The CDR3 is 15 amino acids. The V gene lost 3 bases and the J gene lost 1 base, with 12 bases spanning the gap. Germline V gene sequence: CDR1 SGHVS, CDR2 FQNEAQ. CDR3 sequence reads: CASSFPFSGQETQYF. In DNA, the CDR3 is TGTGCCAGCAGCTTTCCCTTTAGCGGCCAAGAGACCCAGTACTTC.

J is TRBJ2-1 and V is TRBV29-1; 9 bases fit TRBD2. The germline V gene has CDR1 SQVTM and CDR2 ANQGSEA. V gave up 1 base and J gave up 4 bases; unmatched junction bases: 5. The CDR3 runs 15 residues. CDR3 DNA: TGCAGCGTTGAAGTAGCGGGAGCTCATTACAATGAGCAGTTCTTC. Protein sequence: CSVEVAGAHYNEQFF.

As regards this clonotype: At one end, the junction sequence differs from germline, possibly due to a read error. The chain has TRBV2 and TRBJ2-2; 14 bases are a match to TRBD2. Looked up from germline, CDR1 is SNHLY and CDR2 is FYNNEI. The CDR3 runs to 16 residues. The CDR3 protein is CASRLAGGPDTGEPFF. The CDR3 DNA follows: TGTGCCAGCCGACTAGCGGGGGGGCCGGACACCGGGGAGCCGTTTTTC.

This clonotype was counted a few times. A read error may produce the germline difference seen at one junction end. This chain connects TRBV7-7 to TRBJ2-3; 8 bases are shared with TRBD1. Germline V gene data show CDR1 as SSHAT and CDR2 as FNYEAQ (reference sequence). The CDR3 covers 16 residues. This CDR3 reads CASSLVVGTGLNEQYF. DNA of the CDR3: TGTGCTAGCAGCTTAGTGGTCGGGACAGGACTCAATGAGCAGTATTTT.

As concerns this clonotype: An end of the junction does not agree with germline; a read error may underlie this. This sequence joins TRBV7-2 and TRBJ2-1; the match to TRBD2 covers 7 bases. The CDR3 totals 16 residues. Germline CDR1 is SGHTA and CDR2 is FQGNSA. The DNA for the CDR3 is TGTGCCGGCAGCTTATGGGGCGGGGGTCCTGACAATGAGCAGTTCTTC. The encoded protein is CAGSLWGGGPDNEQFF.

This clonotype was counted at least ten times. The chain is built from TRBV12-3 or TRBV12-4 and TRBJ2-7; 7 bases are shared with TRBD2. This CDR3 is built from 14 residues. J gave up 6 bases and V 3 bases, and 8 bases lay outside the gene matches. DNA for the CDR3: TGTGCCAGCAGTTTGCAAGCGGGGTCCCTCGAGCAGTACTTC. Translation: CASSLQAGSLEQYF.

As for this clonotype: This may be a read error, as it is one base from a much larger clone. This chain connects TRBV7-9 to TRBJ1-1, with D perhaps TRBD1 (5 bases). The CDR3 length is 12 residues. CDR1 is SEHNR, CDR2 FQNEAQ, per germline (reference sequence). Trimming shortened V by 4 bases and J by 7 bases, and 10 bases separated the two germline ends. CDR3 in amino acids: CASSWGVGEAFF. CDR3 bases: TGTGCCAGCAGCTGGGGGGTCGGTGAAGCTTTCTTT.

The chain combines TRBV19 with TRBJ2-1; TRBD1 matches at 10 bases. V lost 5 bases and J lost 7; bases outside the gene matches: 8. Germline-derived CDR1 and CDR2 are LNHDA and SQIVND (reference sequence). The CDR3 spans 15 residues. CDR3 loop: CASSRWEDRGNEQFF. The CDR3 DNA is TGTGCCAGTAGTCGGTGGGAGGACAGGGGGAATGAGCAGTTCTTC. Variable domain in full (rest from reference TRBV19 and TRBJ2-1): DGGITQSPKYLFRKEGQNVTLSCEQNLNHDAMYWYRQDPGQGLRLIYYSQIVNDFQKGDIAEGYSVSREKKESFPLTVTSAQKNPTAFYLCASSRWEDRGNEQFFGPGTRLTVL.

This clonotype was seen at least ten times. CDR3 region: CASSQEADRGRNEQFF. Written as DNA, the CDR3 is TGCGCCAGCAGCCAAGAAGCGGACAGGGGGCGCAATGAGCAGTTCTTC. J is TRBJ2-1 and V is TRBV4-1; 11 bases agree with TRBD1. Germline loops: CDR1 MGHRA, CDR2 YSYEKL. V lost 0 bases and J lost 6; bases outside the gene matches: 4. CDR3 length: 16 amino acids.

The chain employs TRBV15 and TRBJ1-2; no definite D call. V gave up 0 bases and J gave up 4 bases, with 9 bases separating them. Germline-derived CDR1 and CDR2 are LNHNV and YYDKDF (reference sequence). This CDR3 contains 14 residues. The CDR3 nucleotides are TGTGCCACCAGCAGAGATTGGAGCCGCTATGGCTACACCTTC. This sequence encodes CATSRDWSRYGYTF.

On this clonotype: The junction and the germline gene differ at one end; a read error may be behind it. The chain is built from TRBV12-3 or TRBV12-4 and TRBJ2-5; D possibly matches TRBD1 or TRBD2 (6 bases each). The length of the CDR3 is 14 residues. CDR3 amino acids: CASSRGTHEGTQHF. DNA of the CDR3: TGTGCCAGCAGTCGGGGGACACATGAGGGGACCCAGCACTTC.

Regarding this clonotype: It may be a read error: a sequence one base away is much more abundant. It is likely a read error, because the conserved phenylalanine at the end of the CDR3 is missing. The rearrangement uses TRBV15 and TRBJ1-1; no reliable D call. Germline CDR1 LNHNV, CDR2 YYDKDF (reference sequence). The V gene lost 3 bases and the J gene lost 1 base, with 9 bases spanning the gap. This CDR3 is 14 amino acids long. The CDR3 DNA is TGTGCCACCAGCAGGCAGCGGGCGAACACTGAAGCTTTCTCT. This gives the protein CATSRQRANTEAFS.

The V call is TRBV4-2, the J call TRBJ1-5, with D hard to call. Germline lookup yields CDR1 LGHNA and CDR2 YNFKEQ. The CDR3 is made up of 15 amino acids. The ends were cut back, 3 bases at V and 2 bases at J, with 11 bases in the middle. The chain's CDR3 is CASSQPLDGNQPQHF. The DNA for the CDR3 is TGTGCCAGCAGCCAGCCCTTAGATGGCAATCAGCCCCAGCATTTT.